A selection of T cell receptor beta chains follows, all from one sample in a study of shared clonotypes between healthy human individuals. Clones were read by immunoSEQ multiplex PCR, and TCRdb kept only the in-frame ones, dropping some. This sample has about 820,000 clones, with almost 95% found just once. Sequencing used naive CD8+ T cells sorted from blood. The receptors here all came from a man aged 30 to 45 in good health. Both conserved end residues are part of each CDR3. D genes are given only for firm matches. A row's size may be missing; if present it is once, few, many or a size class.

d_gene,abundance,v_gene,j_gene,CDR3nt,CDR3aa
TRBD1,.,TRBV12-5,TRBJ2-5,TGTGCTAGTGCCCTAGGGGGCCCCGGCCAAGAGACCCAGTACTTC,CASALGGPGQETQYF
.,once,TRBV19,TRBJ2-1,TGTGCCAGTAGTATTTCTCCCCAGGGAGATGAGCAGTTCTTC,CASSISPQGDEQFF
TRBD1,few,TRBV6-5,TRBJ1-2,TGTGCCAGCACCCGGACAGGGGGCGCCTATGGCTACACCTTC,CASTRTGGAYGYTF
.,.,TRBV15,TRBJ2-7,TGTGCCACCAGCCGGGACCGGCTTATGTCCTACGAGCAGTACTTC,CATSRDRLMSYEQYF
.,.,TRBV4-1,TRBJ1-1,TGCGCCAGCAGCCCATCGGGGCCTCCCTACGAGGGGACTGAAGCTTTCTTT,CASSPSGPPYEGTEAFF
TRBD2,.,TRBV13,TRBJ2-4,TGTGCCAGCAGCCGGACTAGCGGGATGGGAGCCAAAAACATTCAGTACTTC,CASSRTSGMGAKNIQYF
TRBD1,.,TRBV18,TRBJ2-7,TGTGCCAGCTCCCCGACAGGGGGATTGGGCTACGAGCAGTACTTC,CASSPTGGLGYEQYF
.,.,TRBV4-2,TRBJ2-7,TGTGCCAGCAGCCAAGATCGGAGGCCCGACCCCGAGCAGTACTTC,CASSQDRRPDPEQYF
.,once,TRBV27,TRBJ2-3,TGTGCCAGCAGTTATCAGGCAGGGTGGGCAGATACGCAGTATTTT,CASSYQAGWADTQYF
TRBD1,.,TRBV30,TRBJ1-5,TGTGCCTGGAGTTCCGGGACAGGGAATCAGCCCCAGCATTTT,CAWSSGTGNQPQHF
.,medium-sized,TRBV28,TRBJ2-1,TGTGCCAGCAGTTCAGGGACCTATGAGCAGTTCTTC,CASSSGTYEQFF
.,.,TRBV25-1,TRBJ2-2,TGTGCCAGCAGGTCTGCGACCGGGGAGCTGTTTTTT,CASRSATGELFF